Reported below is one TCR beta chain. Its antigen is currently not known. No much larger clone exists at a distance of one base, and base qualities are not known. Donors were healthy HIV-negative adults with no recently reported acute infections or vaccinations. All donors were Caucasian adults living in Nashville, Tennessee, USA. CD4+ T cells were enriched by magnetic negative selection; naive cells were then positively selected on CD45RA, and the negative fraction formed the memory subset. Blood was collected by leukapheresis, and PBMCs were isolated by Ficoll-Histopaque density gradient centrifugation and then cryopreserved in liquid nitrogen vapor phase. Purity and quantity of every magnetically sorted T cell population were checked by analytical flow cytometry. Each sorted fraction had its genomic DNA isolated and then quantified by UV absorbance on a Nanodrop 2000c. These data come from a study of shared clonotypes between healthy human individuals (dated by TCRdb to the early 2020s). About the full investigation: The cohort comprised two women and a few men aged 18 to 49 years. To increase sequencing depth and limit assay-specific biases, different laboratories used diverse techniques to prepare libraries and sequence TCR repertoires. Per donor, leukapheresis produced somewhere between about 0.94 and 8.9 billion PBMCs. To estimate repertoire size and how much clonotypes are shared between individuals, the study performed deep sequencing of blood TCR repertoires from 4 to 6 healthy adults. For each donor, CD4 naive and CD4 memory were each given three plates, CD8 naive was given two plates, and CD8 memory was given one plate.

Using the deep immunoSEQ assay, TCR CDR3 regions were amplified from genomic DNA by multiplex PCR. Extracted genomic DNA from each cell subset was spread evenly across all wells of several immunoSEQ 96-well plates, with each plate serving as a replicate. For sorted subsets, each replicate PCR was loaded with about 0.2 ug genomic DNA, equivalent to 32,000 or so T cell genomes. The purified libraries were quantified using a Qubit 3.0 fluorometer, sized with a Bioanalyzer 2100, and then quantified again using the KAPA Library Quantification kit. Every immunoSEQ 96-well plate was sequenced on a separate single-read 150-cycle Illumina NextSeq 550 flow cell. Concerning the study's data processing: The immunoSEQ output contained only junctional sequences without quality scores, so filtering could not match that applied to full-length reads. Sequences were annotated with PyIR, a Python wrapper for IgBLAST v1.9, and V/J genes and CDR3 were assigned using IMGT germline references. Reads were filtered out if the reads had weak V/J assignments (E-value above 1e-6), no CDR3, stop codons, out-of-frame junctions, or ambiguous translated residues. V3J clonotypes were defined as sequences sharing the same inferred V gene, J gene, and CDR3 amino acid sequence. Percentage overlap between repertoires was computed as shared unique clonotypes divided by the size of the smaller repertoire. RTK rarefaction, the Chao1 estimator, and Recon v2.1 estimates of unobserved clonotypes were used to assess repertoire richness. OLGA was used to compute generation probabilities for all TCRbeta clonotypes that the gDNA method yielded from a handful of donors. TCRdb mirrors the immuneACCESS table, restricted to in-frame sequences. Some clones are absent from its copies; in checked studies, under half trace to an unresolved V gene, and the reason for the others is unknown. D and trimming were read from the DNA, whereas the V and J calls and clone size are those reported in that table. The sample table lists 1 million to 1.2 million clones, 70% to 85% of them with a count of one. 0.89% of the sample goes to the ten largest clones.

General findings and caveats noted by the study authors: Incomplete sequencing was indicated by rarefaction of sorted-subset datasets, despite the large sequencing depth. Based on pairwise subsampling, the degree of clonotype sharing among donors was expected to be affected by sequencing depth. Larger estimated clonotype richness was generally found for naive subsets than for memory subsets. The genetic and exposure-history diversity represented was limited by the small number of donors. When a few donors were compared, the shared fraction of clonotypes was 5% to 6.5% for naive CD4, 3.5% to 4% for naive CD8, 2% to 2.5% for memory CD4, and approximately 0.4% for memory CD8. Higher generation probabilities were observed for clonotypes shared by all four sorted-subset donors than for non-shared clonotypes. Sampling was limited to blood, and TCR repertoires in tissue likely differ from TCR repertoires in blood.

Sequencing was performed on memory CD4+ T cells from PBMCs. The cell subset or site label, read with the paper, signifies: CD45RA-negative fraction. This clonotype originated in a man between 18 and 35 years old in good health. Some clones in this sample may be carry-over from other donors' samples.

The CDR3 protein: CASSLVGNTGNTIYF. The DNA sequence reads TGTGCCAGCAGCTTGGTAGGAAATACTGGAAACACCATATATTTT. The sequence links TRBV5-4 to TRBJ1-3, with the D gene uncertain. Including the terminal cysteine and phenylalanine, the CDR3 comprises 15 residues. Only the CDR3 part of the read is kept: 45 bases, read in frame from the first base. V is clipped by 0 bases and J by 2 bases, and the sequence between their germline boundaries is 9 bases long. The germline V gene (reference sequence) sets CDR1 to SGHNT and CDR2 to YYREEE.